The TCR beta chain described here comes from a study of technical replicates of blood from a handful of donors. Sequenced by immunoSEQ multiplex PCR; TCRdb stores in-frame clones only, minus some. The data contain about 59,000 clones, more than 95% of them singletons. CDR1 and CDR2 (germline): SGHRS, YFSETQ. J lost 3 bases, V lost 7 bases, and 12 bases had no gene match. CDR3 size: 16 residues. This sequence originates from a human donor in good health. The rearrangement joins TRBV5-1 to TRBJ1-5; 8 nucleotides line up with TRBD1. The sample comprised T cells isolated from PBMCs. In nucleotides, the CDR3 is TGCGCCAGCTCCTTACTTTCGGGACAGGACAATCAGCCCCAGCATTTT. Protein product: CASSLLSGQDNQPQHF. The full variable domain, rest sourced from reference TRBV5-1 and TRBJ1-5, is KAGVTQTPRYLIKTRGQQVTLSCSPISGHRSVSWYQQTPGQGLQFLFEYFSETQRNKGNFPGRFSGRQFSNSRSEMNVSTLELGDSALYLCASSLLSGQDNQPQHFGDGTRLSIL.